This is a list of T cell receptor beta chains from one sample in a study of T cell repertoires in cytomegalovirus infection. TCRdb re-called the reads with MiXCR, one entry per CDR3 protein. The table includes 480,000 or so distinct CDR3 sequences, about 11% detected once. Sequencing input: PBMCs. The receptors stem from a human donor in good health (CMV status not recorded). Some clones in this sample may be carry-over from other donors' samples. Each CDR3 is given with its conserved first and last residue. The D gene is left open where the match is weak. Clone size appears in some rows only: once, few, many, or a class for an expanded clone.

>many|TRBD1|TRBJ1-5|TRBV5-6
CASSVRTGGYNQPQHF
TGTGCCAGCAGCGTGAGGACAGGGGGCTACAATCAGCCCCAGCATTTT
>many|-|TRBJ2-5|TRBV7-3
CASSPQGRGNQYF
TGTGCCAGCAGCCCCCAGGGGAGGGGGAACCAGTACTTC
>-|TRBD1|TRBJ2-5|TRBV5-5
CASSMRWPTGVEETQYF
TGTGCCAGCAGCATGAGATGGCCGACAGGGGTGGAAGAGACCCAGTACTTC
>many|TRBD2|TRBJ2-1|TRBV6-1
CASTASGSRSNEQFF
TGTGCCAGCACGGCTAGCGGGAGTAGGAGCAATGAGCAGTTCTTC
>many|TRBD1|TRBJ2-1|TRBV6-5
CASSYGQGRNEQFF
TGTGCCAGCAGTTACGGACAGGGAAGGAATGAGCAGTTCTTC
>-|-|TRBJ2-5|TRBV2
CASRRILGQTQYF
TGTGCCAGCAGGAGGATCCTTGGGCAGACCCAGTACTTC
>many|TRBD2|TRBJ2-7|TRBV7-2
CASSLWASGSSYEQYF
TGTGCCAGCAGCTTATGGGCTAGCGGAAGCTCCTACGAGCAGTACTTC
>-|-|TRBJ2-7|TRBV20-1
CSARTQGAYEQYF
TGCAGTGCTCGGACCCAGGGTGCTTACGAGCAGTACTTC
>many|-|TRBJ2-3|TRBV24-1
CATSDFGGHRTDTQYF
TGTGCCACCAGTGATTTTGGCGGACACCGCACAGATACGCAGTATTTT
>many|TRBD1|TRBJ1-2|TRBV11-2
CASSLPLTGGRGYTF
TGTGCCAGCAGCCTCCCCTTGACAGGGGGTAGAGGCTACACCTTC
>few|TRBD2|TRBJ2-1|TRBV20-1
CSARPPVGGGYNEQFF
TGCAGTGCTAGGCCCCCCGTTGGGGGGGGCTACAATGAGCAGTTCTTC
>-|-|TRBJ1-6|TRBV20-1
CSARRDGEASSYNSPLHF
TGCAGTGCTAGGAGGGACGGTGAGGCCAGCTCCTATAATTCACCCCTCCACTTT
>many|-|TRBJ2-6|TRBV7-2
CASRSGAGANVLTF
TGTGCCAGCAGATCGGGTGCTGGGGCCAACGTCCTGACTTTC
>-|-|TRBJ2-3|TRBV19
CASSRAVLQYF
TGTGCCAGTAGTAGGGCGGTTTTGCAGTATTTT
>few|-|TRBJ2-3|TRBV5-1
CASSRGTRTDTQYF
TGCGCCAGCAGCAGGGGGACCCGCACAGATACGCAGTATTTT
>many|-|TRBJ2-3|TRBV12-3/TRBV12-4
CASTPGDGTDTQYF
TGTGCCAGCACTCCAGGTGACGGCACAGATACGCAGTATTTT
>many|TRBD2|TRBJ2-7|TRBV7-2
CASSTLAGGVEQYF
TGTGCCAGCAGCACTCTAGCGGGAGGGGTTGAGCAGTACTTC
>many|TRBD1|TRBJ1-2|TRBV6-5
CASRPDRGMGYTF
TGTGCCAGCAGACCCGACAGGGGAATGGGCTACACCTTC
>-|-|TRBJ2-1|TRBV15
CATSPANNEQFF
TGTGCCACCAGTCCCGCCAATAATGAGCAGTTCTTC
>many|-|TRBJ1-1|TRBV11-2
CASVQVPYTEAFF
TGTGCCAGCGTTCAGGTTCCCTACACTGAAGCTTTCTTT
>once|TRBD2|TRBJ2-1|TRBV24-1
CATSDPTSGSTYNEQFF
TGTGCCACCAGTGATCCGACTAGCGGAAGTACGTACAATGAGCAGTTCTTC
>-|-|TRBJ1-6|TRBV5-1
CASSLDGGVRSPLHF
TGCGCCAGCAGCTTGGATGGAGGGGTAAGATCACCCCTCCACTTT
>many|TRBD2|TRBJ2-7|TRBV7-2
CASSRAGGEQYF
TGTGCCAGCAGCCGAGCGGGGGGCGAGCAGTACTTC
>-|-|TRBJ1-3|TRBV7-9
CASSSDGESGNTIYF
TGTGCCAGCAGCTCGGACGGGGAATCGGGAAACACCATATATTTT
>few|-|TRBJ2-1|TRBV5-1
CASSLGRLHNEQFF
TGCGCCAGCAGCTTGGGACGGCTCCACAATGAGCAGTTCTTC
>few|-|TRBJ2-3|TRBV10-3
CAIRGHLRTDTQYF
TGTGCCATTCGAGGGCATCTCCGTACAGATACGCAGTATTTT
>many|TRBD1|TRBJ1-2|TRBV19
CASYGQGPGGYTF
TGTGCCAGTTATGGACAGGGGCCGGGGGGCTACACCTTC
>-|-|TRBJ2-3|TRBV19
CATRRGTTDTQYF
TGTGCCACCCGGAGGGGTACCACAGATACGCAGTATTTT
>-|TRBD2|TRBJ2-7|TRBV15
CATSRDPGGTYEQYF
TGTGCCACCAGCAGAGATCCGGGGGGAACCTACGAGCAGTACTTC
>many|-|TRBJ1-5|TRBV20-1
CSASADAYSNQPQHF
TGCAGTGCTAGCGCTGACGCATATAGCAATCAGCCCCAGCATTTT
>few|-|TRBJ2-2|TRBV2
CARKGTATGELFF
TGTGCCAGGAAGGGCACGGCCACCGGGGAGCTGTTTTTT
>many|TRBD1|TRBJ2-1|TRBV4-2
CASSPPPGTGGEQFF
TGTGCCAGCAGCCCCCCACCCGGGACAGGGGGCGAGCAGTTCTTC
>-|TRBD1|TRBJ1-1|TRBV15
CATVAAYRGGTEAFF
TGTGCCACCGTCGCTGCTTACAGGGGGGGCACTGAAGCTTTCTTT
>few|TRBD1|TRBJ2-5|TRBV20-1
CSATQGAETQYF
TGCAGTGCTACACAGGGGGCCGAGACCCAGTACTTC
>-|-|TRBJ1-1|TRBV30
CAWSSYLTRNTEAFF
TGTGCCTGGAGTTCCTATCTTACACGGAACACTGAAGCTTTCTTT
>-|-|TRBJ2-7|TRBV27
CASSLSRGWNYEQYF
TGTGCCAGCAGTTTAAGCAGGGGATGGAACTACGAGCAGTACTTC
>-|-|TRBJ2-7|TRBV19
CASSPIALGSDEQYF
TGTGCCAGTAGCCCCATCGCCCTGGGGTCGGACGAGCAGTACTTC
>many|TRBD1|TRBJ2-4|TRBV29-1
CSVETGENIQYF
TGCAGCGTTGAGACAGGGGAAAACATTCAGTACTTC
>many|TRBD2|TRBJ2-1|TRBV7-8
CASSLAPTGGILYNEQFF
TGTGCCAGCAGCTTAGCCCCCACGGGGGGGATACTTTACAATGAGCAGTTCTTC
>few|TRBD1|TRBJ2-5|TRBV2
CASSELPPGQRETQYF
TGTGCCAGCAGTGAGCTCCCCCCGGGACAGAGGGAGACCCAGTACTTC
>few|TRBD1|TRBJ1-1|TRBV19
CASNYIQGATEAFF
TGTGCCAGTAATTATATACAGGGGGCGACTGAAGCTTTCTTT